There are many counts of the clone carrying this T cell receptor (beta chain). These data are taken from a study of CD8+CD57+ T cells in acquired aplastic anemia. Flow cytometry had shown expanded CD8+CD57+ cells in the patients chosen for sequencing. Genomic DNA provided the template from which TCR beta VDJ and CDR3 profiles were obtained. TCRdb called the reads again in MiXCR, with one record for every CDR3 protein. The sample consists of roughly 500,000 distinct CDR3 sequences, more than 25% of them appearing once. Trimming removed 4 bases at V and 3 bases at J, with 15 bases between. This CDR3 has 16 amino acids. Per the germline V gene, CDR1 is MGHDK and CDR2 is SYGVNS.

This receptor was obtained from a human donor with aplastic anemia. Sequencing used sorted CD4+, CD8+, or CD8+CD57+ T cells (not recorded which) from PBMCs. The chain uses TRBV25-1 and TRBJ2-2; D is possibly TRBD1 (6 bases). DNA of the CDR3: TGTGCCAGCAGTGGGTCAATCGGGACACACACCGGGGAGCTGTTTTTT. As protein: CASSGSIGTHTGELFF.